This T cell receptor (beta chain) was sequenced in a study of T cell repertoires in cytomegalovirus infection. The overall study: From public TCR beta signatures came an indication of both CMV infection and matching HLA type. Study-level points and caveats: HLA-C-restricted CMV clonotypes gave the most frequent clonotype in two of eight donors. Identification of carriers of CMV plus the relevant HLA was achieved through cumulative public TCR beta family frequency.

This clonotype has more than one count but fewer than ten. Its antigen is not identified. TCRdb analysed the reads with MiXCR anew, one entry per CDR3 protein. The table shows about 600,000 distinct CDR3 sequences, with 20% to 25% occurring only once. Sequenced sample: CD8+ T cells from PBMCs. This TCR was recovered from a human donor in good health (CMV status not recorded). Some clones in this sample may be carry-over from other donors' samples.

The CDR3 DNA sequence: TGTGCCAGCAGTAACCGGGACAGGGGGCCTCGGGGGGGCTACGAGCAGTTCTTC. This gives the protein CASSNRDRGPRGGYEQFF. The rearrangement links TRBV27 to TRBJ2-1, with 12 bases fitting TRBD1. V was clipped by 5 bases and J by 10 bases; unmatched bases: 18. In germline, CDR1 is MNHEY, CDR2 SMNVEV (reference sequence). The CDR3 loop spans 18 amino acids.